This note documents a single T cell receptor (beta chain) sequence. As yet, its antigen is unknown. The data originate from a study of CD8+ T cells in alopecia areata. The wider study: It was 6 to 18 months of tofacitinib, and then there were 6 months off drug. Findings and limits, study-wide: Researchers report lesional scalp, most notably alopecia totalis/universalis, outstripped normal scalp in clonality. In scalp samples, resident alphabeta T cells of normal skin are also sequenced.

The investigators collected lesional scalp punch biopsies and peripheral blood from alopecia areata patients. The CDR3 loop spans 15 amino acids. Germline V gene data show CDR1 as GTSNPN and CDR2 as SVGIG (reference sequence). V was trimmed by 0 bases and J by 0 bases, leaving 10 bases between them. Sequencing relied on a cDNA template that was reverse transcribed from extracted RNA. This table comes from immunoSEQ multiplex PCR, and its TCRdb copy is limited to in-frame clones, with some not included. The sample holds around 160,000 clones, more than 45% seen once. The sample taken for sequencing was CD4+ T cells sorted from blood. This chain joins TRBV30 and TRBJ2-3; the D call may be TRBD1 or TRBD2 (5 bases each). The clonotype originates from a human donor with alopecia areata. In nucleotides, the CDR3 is TGTGCCTGGAGTGTATGGGGGAGCAGCACAGATACGCAGTATTTT. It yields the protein CAWSVWGSSTDTQYF.